This T cell receptor beta chain is from a study of CD8+CD57+ T cells in acquired aplastic anemia. Study-level background: Roughly 3.2 ug was the average amount of DNA from sorted CD4+ and CD8+ cells. Study-wide points: Patients and controls had CD8+ Simpson's diversity values that were not significantly distinct. Between patients and controls, around 27 CD8+ CDR3 sequences were found in common.

Details on this clonotype: Its cognate antigen is unknown.

CDR3 length: 15 residues. V lost 0 bases to trimming and J lost 1 base, with 10 bases between them. CDR1 is LNHNV and CDR2 is YYDKDF in the germline V gene (reference sequence). TCR beta VDJ and CDR3 profiling used genomic DNA as template. Each CDR3 protein gets one entry after TCRdb re-called the reads with MiXCR. The table shows more than 100,000 distinct CDR3 sequences, with around 48% occurring only once. The specimen sequenced was sorted CD4+, CD8+, or CD8+CD57+ T cells (not recorded which) from PBMCs. The rearrangement uses TRBV15 and TRBJ2-7; TRBD1 might be the D (6 bases). The TCR comes from a human donor in good health, serving as a control. The CDR3 loop is CATSRDPGTSYEQYF. The CDR3 coding sequence is TGTGCCACCAGCAGAGACCCTGGGACATCCTACGAGCAGTACTTC.